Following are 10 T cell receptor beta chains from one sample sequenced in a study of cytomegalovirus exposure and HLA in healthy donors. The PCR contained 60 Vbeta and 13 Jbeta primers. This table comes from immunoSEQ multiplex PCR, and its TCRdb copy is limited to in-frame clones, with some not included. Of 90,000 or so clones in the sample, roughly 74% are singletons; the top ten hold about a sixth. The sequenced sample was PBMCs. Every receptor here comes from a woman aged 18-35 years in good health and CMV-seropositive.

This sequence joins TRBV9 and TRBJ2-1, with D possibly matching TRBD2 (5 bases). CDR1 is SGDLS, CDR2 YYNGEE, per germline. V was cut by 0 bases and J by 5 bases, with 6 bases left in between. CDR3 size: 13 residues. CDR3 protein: CASSVGADNEQFF. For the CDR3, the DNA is TGTGCCAGCAGCGTAGGAGCGGACAATGAGCAGTTCTTC.

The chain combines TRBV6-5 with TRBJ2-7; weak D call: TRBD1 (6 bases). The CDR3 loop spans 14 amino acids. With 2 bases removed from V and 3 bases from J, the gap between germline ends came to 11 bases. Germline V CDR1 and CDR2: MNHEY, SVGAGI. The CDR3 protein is CASSYRARGYEQYF. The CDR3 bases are TGTGCCAGCAGTTACAGGGCCAGGGGCTACGAGCAGTACTTC.

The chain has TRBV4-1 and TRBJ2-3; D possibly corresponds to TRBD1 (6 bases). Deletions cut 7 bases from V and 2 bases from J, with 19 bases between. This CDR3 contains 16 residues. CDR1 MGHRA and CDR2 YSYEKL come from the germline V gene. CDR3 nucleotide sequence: TGCGCCAGCACTCACCGGGACACCGAGTACACAGATACGCAGTATTTT. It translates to CASTHRDTEYTDTQYF.

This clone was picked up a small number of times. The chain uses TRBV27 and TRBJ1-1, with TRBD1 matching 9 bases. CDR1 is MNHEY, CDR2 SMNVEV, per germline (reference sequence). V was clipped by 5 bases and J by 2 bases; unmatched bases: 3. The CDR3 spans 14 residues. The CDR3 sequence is CASSHRGLNTEAFF. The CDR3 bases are TGTGCCAGCAGTCACAGGGGGCTAAACACTGAAGCTTTCTTT.

Here the CDR3 reads CASSRLRGSYEQYF. CDR3 DNA: TGTGCCAGCAGCCGATTGCGAGGATCCTACGAGCAGTACTTC. The chain is built from TRBV5-6 and TRBJ2-7, with D unclear. The CDR3 runs to 14 residues. The germline CDR1 and CDR2 sequences are SGHDT and YYEEEE. Trimming removed 4 bases from V and 1 base from J, with 12 bases in between.

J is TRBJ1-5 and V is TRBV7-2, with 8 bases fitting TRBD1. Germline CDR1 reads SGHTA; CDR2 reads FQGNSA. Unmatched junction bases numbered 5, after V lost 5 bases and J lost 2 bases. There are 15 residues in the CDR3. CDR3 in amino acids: CASSRGQGGNQPQHF. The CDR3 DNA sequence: TGTGCCAGCAGCCGTGGACAGGGTGGCAATCAGCCCCAGCATTTT.

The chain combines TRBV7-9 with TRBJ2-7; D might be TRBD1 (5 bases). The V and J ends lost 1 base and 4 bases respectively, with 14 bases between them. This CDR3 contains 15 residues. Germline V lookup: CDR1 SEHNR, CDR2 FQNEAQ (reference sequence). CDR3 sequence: CASSLDIGRDYEQYF. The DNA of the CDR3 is TGTGCCAGCAGCTTAGATATCGGCAGGGATTACGAGCAGTACTTC.

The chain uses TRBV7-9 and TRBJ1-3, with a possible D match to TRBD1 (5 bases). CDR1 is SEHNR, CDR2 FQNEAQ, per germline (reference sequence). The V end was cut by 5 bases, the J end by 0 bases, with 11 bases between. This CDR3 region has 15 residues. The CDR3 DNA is TGTGCCAGCAGCCTCTCTGACAGCTCTGGAAACACCATATATTTT. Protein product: CASSLSDSSGNTIYF.

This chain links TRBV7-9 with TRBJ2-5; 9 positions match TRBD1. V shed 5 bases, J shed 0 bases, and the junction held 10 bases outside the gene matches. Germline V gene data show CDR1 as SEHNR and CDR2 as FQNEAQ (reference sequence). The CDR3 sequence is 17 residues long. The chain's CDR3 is CASSRAGDRGYQETQYF. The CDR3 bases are TGTGCCAGCAGCCGCGCCGGAGACAGGGGGTACCAAGAGACCCAGTACTTC.

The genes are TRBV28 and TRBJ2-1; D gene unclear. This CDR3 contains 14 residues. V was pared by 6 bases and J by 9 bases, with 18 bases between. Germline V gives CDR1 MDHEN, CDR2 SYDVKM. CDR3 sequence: CASSPPPRWVEQFF. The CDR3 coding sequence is TGTGCCAGCAGCCCCCCCCCTAGATGGGTTGAGCAGTTCTTC.